The 8 T cell receptor beta chains presented below share a single source sample, sequenced in a study of regulatory T cells in long-lasting Graves disease. The time point: newly diagnosed GD, antithyroid drugs for less than 3 months. With RNA extracted from PBMCs as input, the TCR library was made. Arm-PCR of CDR3 regions and iRepertoire HTBI primers were the basis on which TCR beta libraries were built. From the multiplex PCR reads, TCRdb called clonotypes with MiXCR, one entry per CDR3 protein. The sample includes 350,000 to 500,000 distinct CDR3 sequences, about 14% seen only once; the top ten take approximately 15%. These data also featured in a second study, about T cells in Graves' hyperthyroidism and ophthalmopathy.

Specimen: peripheral blood mononuclear cells (PBMCs), collected at new diagnosis, from a patient treated with antithyroid drugs. The source is a woman aged 50 to 60 with Graves disease.

This clonotype was counted many times. Here the CDR3 reads CASSEPGGVTEAFF. DNA of the CDR3: TGTGCCAGCAGTGAACCGGGGGGCGTCACTGAAGCTTTCTTT. This chain connects TRBV6-1 to TRBJ1-1, with D possibly matching TRBD1 (6 bases). Germline-derived CDR1 and CDR2 are MNHNS and SASEGT. CDR3 length: 14 amino acids. The germline V and J ends were trimmed by 2 bases and 4 bases, with 11 bases remaining between them.

Comment on this clonotype: Possible read error: a much larger clone is one base away. This sequence joins TRBV7-3 and TRBJ1-1; D ambiguous. This CDR3 is 13 amino acids long. Germline assignment: CDR1 SGHTA and CDR2 FQGTGA. V gave up 5 bases and J gave up 9 bases, with 16 bases separating them. The CDR3 loop reads CASSPGAEAKAFF. CDR3 nucleotides: TGTGCCAGCAGCCCCGGAGCCGAGGCTAAAGCTTTCTTT.

The chain uses TRBV5-4 and TRBJ1-2; D is undetermined. Per germline, CDR1 SGHNT and CDR2 YYREEE (reference sequence). V was shortened by 2 bases and J by 8 bases, with 13 bases between the two germline ends. This CDR3 is 13 amino acids long. The CDR3 sequence: CASSFGESTGYTF. In DNA form, the CDR3 reads TGTGCCAGCAGCTTTGGGGAATCGACAGGCTACACCTTC.

This clonotype turned up a few times. A much larger clone is a single base away; this may be a read error. The chain recombines TRBV10-3 with TRBJ2-1, with D perhaps being TRBD1 or TRBD2 (5 bases each). V was shortened by 6 bases and J by 9 bases, with 21 bases between the two germline ends. This CDR3 is built from 15 residues. The germline V gene has CDR1 ENHRY and CDR2 SYGVKD. The CDR3 loop is CAISLSGAGIGEQFF. In DNA form, the CDR3 reads TGTGCCATCAGCTTATCCGGGGCAGGGATAGGTGAGCAGTTCTTC.

The chain carries TRBV5-6 and TRBJ1-5; tentatively, D is TRBD1 (5 bases). Trimming removed 3 bases at V and 2 bases at J, with 15 bases between. In germline, CDR1 is SGHDT, CDR2 YYEEEE. This CDR3 spans 16 amino acids. CDR3 protein: CASSSGTSGGNQPQHF. The CDR3 coding sequence is TGTGCCAGCAGCTCCGGGACCTCGGGAGGCAATCAGCCCCAGCATTTT. Together with reference TRBV5-6 and TRBJ1-5, the CDR3 gives the full variable domain: DAGVTQSPTHLIKTRGQQVTLRCSPKSGHDTVSWYQQALGQGPQFIFQYYEEEERQRGNFPDRFSGHQFPNYSSELNVNALLLGDSALYLCASSSGTSGGNQPQHFGDGTRLSIL.

CDR3 coding DNA: TGTGCCAGCAGCTTGGCCGGGGGCCACAATCAGCCCCAGCATTTT. It specifies CASSLAGGHNQPQHF. The chain recombines TRBV5-5 with TRBJ1-5; weak D call: TRBD1 (6 bases). Germline CDR1 reads SGHKS; CDR2 reads YYEKEE (reference sequence). The V end lost 0 bases, the J end lost 3 bases, and 10 bases lay between the germline ends. The CDR3 is made up of 15 amino acids.

This clonotype has at least ten counts. The chain recombines TRBV7-9 with TRBJ2-3, with TRBD2 identical over 13 bases. Germline V gives CDR1 SEHNR, CDR2 FQNEAQ (reference sequence). The CDR3 consists of 15 residues. V shed 7 bases and J 6 bases; nucleotides not matched to a gene: 7. CDR3 DNA: TGTGCCAGCAACCTCCTACTAGCGGGGGGGGATACGCAGTATTTT. Translated, it gives CASNLLLAGGDTQYF.

This clonotype was observed a few times. The CDR3 here is CASSGTAATETEAFF. The DNA for the CDR3 is TGTGCCAGCAGCGGAACCGCGGCGACGGAGACTGAAGCTTTCTTT. This chain joins TRBV5-6 and TRBJ1-1; D is unresolved. The V gene's germline CDR1 is SGHDT and CDR2 YYEEEE. Trimming removed 4 bases at V and 5 bases at J, with 18 bases between. CDR3 length: 15 residues.